This TCR beta chain was identified during a study of vaccination effects on CD4 cells after COVID-19. Study-wide findings and caveats: In the late period after vaccination, infection- and vaccine-induced clones contracted markedly.

To note about this clone: Its antigen remains unknown.

ViraFEST expansion of antigen-specific CD4+ T cells with viral peptide pools preceded sequencing. Subsequent to a culture period of more than 8 days, CD4+ T cells were isolated. The cohort was immunized with two doses of either the BNT162b2 or mRNA-1273 vaccine. The data were produced by immunoSEQ multiplex PCR, yet TCRdb's version contains in-frame clones alone and is incomplete. The sample includes about 80,000 clones, around 77% of them seen just once. V was cut by 4 bases and J by 3 bases, with 10 bases left in between. CDR1 and CDR2 (germline): SGHKS, YYEKEE (reference sequence). CDR3 length: 13 amino acids.

This clonotype was obtained from a human donor who received a COVID-19 vaccine. The sequenced sample was CD4+ T cells from PBMCs cultured with HCoV-OC43 spike peptides, obtained after COVID-19 vaccination. Noted subset: HCoV-OC43 spike overlapping peptide pool stimulation. The chain has TRBV5-5 and TRBJ1-2; TRBD1 is a possible D gene (5 bases). In DNA, the CDR3 is TGTGCCAGCAGCCCGGACATCCACTATGGCTACACCTTC. Amino acid sequence: CASSPDIHYGYTF.